This section outlines one T cell receptor (beta chain) sequence together with its context. The antigen remains undetermined. This specimen comes from a study of cytomegalovirus exposure and HLA in healthy donors. Points from the study as a whole: A previous analysis found most TCR beta V segments productive roughly 90% or roughly 30% of the time. V- and J-gene trimming in TCR beta was tied to a missense DCLRE1C variant by an analysis performed later. Upon later analysis, HLA-associated TCR beta chains proved more clonally expanded than other, equally common chains.

Trimming took off 1 base at V and 3 bases at J, with 12 bases between the two ends. CDR3 size: 15 residues. The germline V gene encodes CDR1 LNHNV and CDR2 YYDKDF (reference sequence). 60 Vbeta and 13 Jbeta primers were used in PCR. Repertoires were generated with immunoSEQ multiplex PCR, while TCRdb's copy carries only in-frame clones and drops some. The sample has some 150,000 clones, roughly nine tenths seen once. The sample taken for sequencing was PBMCs. This sequence was found in a woman aged 25-40 years in good health and CMV-seronegative. This rearrangement joins TRBV15 to TRBJ1-2; D gene unclear. The CDR3 reads CATSRVEVLYYGYTF. DNA of the CDR3: TGTGCCACCAGCAGAGTGGAGGTCCTCTACTATGGCTACACCTTC. The full variable domain, with the rest looked up from reference TRBV15 and TRBJ1-2, is DAMVIQNPRYQVTQFGKPVTLSCSQTLNHNVMYWYQQKSSQAPKLLFHYYDKDFNNEADTPDNFQSRRPNTSFCFLDIRSPGLGDTAMYLCATSRVEVLYYGYTFGSGTRLTVV.